The T cell receptor beta chain under discussion was sequenced for a study of OX40 agonist ivuxolimab in advanced cancers. CDR3 length equals 14 residues. V lost 1 base and J 8 bases, leaving 14 bases between the germline ends. The V gene's germline CDR1 is KGHSH and CDR2 LQKENI. In this sample, this clone turned up a few times. This table comes from immunoSEQ multiplex PCR, and its TCRdb copy is limited to in-frame clones, with some not included. Among around 56,000 clones listed, approximately 79% were seen once. The input for sequencing was CD4+ or CD8+ T cells sorted from blood, taken in a trial of the OX40 agonist ivuxolimab. The chain links TRBV18 to TRBJ1-2; D ambiguous. The source is an adult with an advanced solid tumor such as melanoma, head and neck, liver or kidney cancer. CDR3 sequence reads: CASSPRDFFWGYTF. CDR3 sequence (DNA): TGTGCCAGCTCACCACGAGATTTTTTTTGGGGCTACACCTTC.